Sequencing of this TCR beta chain was carried out in a study of shared T cell receptors in the human thymus. V lost 2 bases to trimming and J lost 10 bases, with 6 bases between them. Germline V lookup: CDR1 KGHSH, CDR2 LQKENI. The CDR3 runs to 12 residues. Clones were read by immunoSEQ multiplex PCR, and TCRdb kept only the in-frame ones, dropping some. The table records some 700,000 clones, approximately 85% of them present only once. This same sample was also part of a study on human thymus T cells.

This sequence was found in a girl less than two years old with a congenital heart defect. The chain uses TRBV18 and TRBJ1-6, with D perhaps TRBD1 (6 bases). Sequenced sample: thymocytes. Here the CDR3 reads CASSPDRSPLHF. CDR3 bases: TGTGCCAGCTCACCAGACAGGTCACCCCTCCACTTT.